This T cell receptor beta chain was profiled in a study of T-cell reconstitution after alpha-beta-depleted transplantation in children. Study conclusions and caveats: Newly produced T cells mostly accounted for T-cell counts and diversity one year post-transplant. Several hundred expanded graft clones reportedly gave rise to the alpha-beta T cells present about two months after transplant.

This clonotype was picked up a small number of times. Its antigen is unidentified. The germline V gene encodes CDR1 LGHNA and CDR2 YNFKEQ. The CDR3 totals 15 residues. The germline V and J ends were trimmed by 5 bases and 5 bases, with 18 bases remaining between them. Preparation of the TCRbeta library was carried out with unique molecular identifiers. MiXCR, run by TCRdb on the PCR reads, gives a single entry per CDR3 protein. The profile covers 110,000 or so distinct CDR3 sequences, with almost 6.5% appearing a single time and 20% to 25% taken by the ten largest. Sample: PBMCs, mostly from graft donor cells, taken 360 days after TCRalphabeta/CD19-depleted stem cell transplant. The receptor comes from a male patient between 2 and 10 years old who had a stem cell transplant for acute lymphoblastic leukemia, so the T cells may come from the graft donor. The chain combines TRBV4-2 with TRBJ1-1, with a tentative D call TRBD1 (6 bases). CDR3 sequence reads: CASSSPRGTRTEAFF. In nucleotides, the CDR3 is TGTGCCAGCAGCTCCCCTAGGGGGACAAGGACTGAAGCTTTCTTT.